Presented here are 4 T cell receptor beta chains from one specimen sequenced in a study of T cell repertoires in cytomegalovirus infection. TCRdb passed the reads through MiXCR, listing each CDR3 protein once. Altogether more than 200,000 distinct CDR3 sequences are present, approximately 9.1% being singletons, with the ten largest covering more than 12%. The specimen was PBMCs. All receptors come from a human donor in good health (CMV status not recorded). Some clones in this sample may be carry-over from other donors' samples.

The chain is built from TRBV19 and TRBJ2-1; D gene uncertain. In germline, CDR1 is LNHDA, CDR2 SQIVND (reference sequence). Trimming removed 7 bases from V and 8 bases from J, with 12 bases in between. This CDR3 has 12 amino acids. DNA for the CDR3: TGTGCCAGTAATACCTACAGAGATGAGCAGTTCTTC. Amino acid sequence: CASNTYRDEQFF.

This clonotype was seen at least ten times. The chain couples TRBV7-2 to TRBJ2-3, with D uncertain. CDR3 length: 14 amino acids. Germline V gene sequence: CDR1 SGHTA, CDR2 FQGNSA. Trimming left V 1 base short and J 2 bases short, with 7 bases between. This chain's CDR3 is CASSLGGVTDTQYF. CDR3 nucleotides: TGTGCCAGCAGCTTAGGGGGTGTCACAGATACGCAGTATTTT.

In its sample, this clonotype was seen many times. V is TRBV20-1 and J is TRBJ2-1; 7 nucleotides agree with TRBD2. CDR3 length: 17 amino acids. The V gene end was trimmed by 0 bases and the J gene end by 6 bases; junction bases not matched to a gene: 14. The germline V gene has CDR1 DFQATT and CDR2 SNEGSKA (reference sequence). The CDR3 protein is CSARDLLEGGPFNEQFF. CDR3 coding DNA: TGCAGTGCTAGAGACTTGCTAGAGGGAGGGCCGTTCAATGAGCAGTTCTTC.

The chain recombines TRBV12-5 with TRBJ1-4; D uncertain. Trimming stripped 0 bases from V and 6 bases from J, with 14 bases between. Germline V gives CDR1 LGHNT, CDR2 FRNRAP. CDR3 length: 16 amino acids. The CDR3 spells CASGLVQGRTYEKLFF. The CDR3 DNA follows: TGTGCTAGTGGTTTGGTACAAGGCAGGACTTATGAAAAACTGTTTTTT. Full variable domain (outside the CDR3, taken from reference TRBV12-5 and TRBJ1-4): DARVTQTPRHKVTEMGQEVTMRCQPILGHNTVFWYRQTMMQGLELLAYFRNRAPLDDSGMPKDRFSAEMPDATLATLKIQPSEPRDSAVYFCASGLVQGRTYEKLFFGSGTQLSVL.